This T cell receptor beta chain was captured in a study of beta chain features in type 1 diabetes. The study's findings and limits: No resolution was reached here on whether HLA type influences TCRB rearrangement. The naive, central memory and Treg TCRB repertoires showed an apparent similarity that was greater among patients than among healthy donors. Type 1 diabetes patients had TCRB CDR3s that were shorter (moderately but significantly so) in all four CD4+ subsets.

Remarks on this clone: Antigen unknown. Distinct nucleotide sequences in the sample also encode this CDR3.

The investigators reverse transcribed all of the isolated RNA, so they sequenced expressed TCRB transcripts. It was found that naive, central memory and regulatory T cell samples averaged about 3.4 million reads. Profiled with immunoSEQ multiplex PCR; TCRdb holds only in-frame clones, not every one. The data show under 900,000 clones, with roughly 17% seen just once and 0.02% to 0.025% held by the top ten. Sequencing input: naive CD4+ T cells from blood. The sequence was obtained from a young woman in good health.

The CDR3 reads CASSLLSSSYNEQFF. Written as DNA, the CDR3 is TGTGCCAGCAGCTTACTGAGTAGCTCCTACAATGAGCAGTTCTTC. J is TRBJ2-1 and V is TRBV11-1; D unclear. The germline CDR1 and CDR2 sequences are SGHAT and FQDESV (reference sequence). Trimming shortened V by 2 bases and J by 0 bases, and 8 bases separated the two germline ends. This CDR3 has 15 residues. Full variable domain (outside the CDR3, taken from reference TRBV11-1 and TRBJ2-1): EAEVAQSPRYKITEKSQAVAFWCDPISGHATLYWYRQILGQGPELLVQFQDESVVDDSQLPKDRFSAERLKGVDSTLKIQPAELGDSAMYLCASSLLSSSYNEQFFGPGTRLTVL.